These 18 T cell receptor beta chains originate from one sample sequenced in a study of post-analysis software for immune sequencing data. General study points: TRBV segments more frequent in patients than in controls numbered five and included TRBV5-6, TRBV5-1 and TRBV20-1.

Every TCR beta cDNA library bore unique molecular identifiers. TCRdb re-called the PCR reads through MiXCR, storing one row per CDR3 protein. The sample shows about 400,000 distinct CDR3 sequences, around a third of them seen only once. These receptors' targets are unknown. What was sequenced was blood. The receptors shown here come from a girl under 18 with multiple sclerosis.

This clonotype was counted between two and nine times. CDR3 sequence: CASSLPGPGAYEQYF. The CDR3 DNA reads TGTGCCAGCAGTTTGCCGGGACCAGGGGCGTACGAGCAGTACTTC. V gene TRBV28 combines with J gene TRBJ2-7; a weak D match, TRBD1 (6 bases). V shed 3 bases and J shed 4 bases, with 16 bases lying between them. CDR3 size: 15 residues. Germline V gene lookup returns CDR1 MDHEN and CDR2 SYDVKM.

The table lists this clonotype with a few counts. This sequence joins TRBV4-2 and TRBJ2-7; possibly TRBD2 for D (6 bases). Trimming cost V 0 bases and J 0 bases, with 9 bases left between them. Germline V CDR1 and CDR2: LGHNA, YNFKEQ. The CDR3 has 15 amino acids. CDR3 DNA: TGTGCCAGCAGCCAAGAGGCTAGCGCCTCCTACGAGCAGTACTTC. It encodes CASSQEASASYEQYF.

In its sample, this clonotype was seen a few times. The V call is TRBV9, the J call TRBJ2-1, with no clear D. V lost 0 bases, J lost 0 bases, and 13 bases lay in between. This CDR3 is 17 amino acids long. Germline CDR1 and CDR2: SGDLS and YYNGEE. The CDR3 coding sequence is TGTGCCAGCAGCGTAGAGGGCTACCCGAGCTCCTACAATGAGCAGTTCTTC. Residues: CASSVEGYPSSYNEQFF. The full variable domain, in which reference TRBV9 and TRBJ2-1 provide the parts outside the CDR3, is DSGVTQTPKHLITATGQRVTLRCSPRSGDLSVYWYQQSLDQGLQFLIQYYNGEERAKGNILERFSAQQFPDLHSELNLSSLELGDSALYFCASSVEGYPSSYNEQFFGPGTRLTVL.

The chain employs TRBV27 and TRBJ2-1; TRBD1 is a possible D gene (5 bases). V was cut by 5 bases and J by 3 bases, with 14 bases left in between. Per germline, CDR1 MNHEY and CDR2 SMNVEV (reference sequence). The CDR3 is 15 residues long. CDR3 sequence: CASSPTPDSYNEQFF. CDR3 nucleotides: TGTGCCAGCAGTCCGACCCCAGACAGCTACAATGAGCAGTTCTTC.

The chain has TRBV12-3 or TRBV12-4 and TRBJ2-3; TRBD2 aligns across 8 bases. CDR3 length equals 18 residues. V lost 4 bases and J lost 6; bases outside the gene matches: 18. The CDR3 coding sequence is TGTGCCAGCAGTTCCCCCCCGGGTGGCGGGGGGCTGCTGGATACGCAGTATTTT. Its protein product is CASSSPPGGGGLLDTQYF.

This clonotype came up a few times. The chain combines TRBV6-4 with TRBJ2-3; TRBD1 matches at 10 bases. V dropped 2 bases and J dropped 1; count of bases not matched to a gene: 0. Looked up from germline, CDR1 is MRHNA and CDR2 is SNTAGT. CDR3 size: 15 residues. The CDR3 protein is CASSDGTGGTDTQYF. DNA of the CDR3: TGTGCCAGCAGTGACGGGACAGGGGGCACAGATACGCAGTATTTT.

This clonotype was seen only a few times. The chain is built from TRBV29-1 and TRBJ1-1; the D is unclear. Germline V gene sequence: CDR1 SQVTM, CDR2 ANQGSEA. Trimming stripped 7 bases from V and 7 bases from J, with 25 bases between. This CDR3 has 15 amino acids. The CDR3 sequence is CSAVPNPLKGDEAFF. The CDR3 bases are TGCAGCGCCGTCCCCAACCCGCTTAAGGGTGATGAAGCTTTCTTT.

In its sample, this clonotype was seen many times. The chain couples TRBV5-6 to TRBJ2-5; a weak D match, TRBD2 (5 bases). Germline CDR1 reads SGHDT; CDR2 reads YYEEEE. This CDR3 region has 13 residues. V dropped 4 bases and J dropped 3 bases, with 10 bases sitting between them. The CDR3 coding sequence is TGTGCCAGCAGCCCCTGGACTGAAGAGACCCAGTACTTC. Its translation is CASSPWTEETQYF. Combining the CDR3 with reference TRBV5-6 and TRBJ2-5 gives the whole variable domain DAGVTQSPTHLIKTRGQQVTLRCSPKSGHDTVSWYQQALGQGPQFIFQYYEEEERQRGNFPDRFSGHQFPNYSSELNVNALLLGDSALYLCASSPWTEETQYFGPGTRLLVL.

The rearrangement joins TRBV5-6 to TRBJ2-5; D ambiguous. TRBJ2-7 matches the DNA end more closely, so the J call is doubtful. Germline CDR1 is SGHDT and CDR2 is YYEEEE. The CDR3 has 14 amino acids. The CDR3: CASSFTDWTCEQYF. The CDR3, as DNA: TGTGCCAGCAGCTTTACAGATTGGACCTGCGAGCAGTACTTC.

This clonotype was detected a few times. V usage is TRBV29-1 and J usage is TRBJ1-1; tentatively, D is TRBD1 (6 bases). The germline gives CDR1 SQVTM, CDR2 ANQGSEA. The CDR3 has 12 residues. Trimming removed 5 bases at V and 4 bases at J, with 11 bases between. The CDR3, as DNA: TGCAGCGTTAGTCAGGGGCTCACTGAAGCTTTCTTT. Protein product: CSVSQGLTEAFF.

The table lists this clonotype with a few counts. The chain employs TRBV4-3 and TRBJ2-2; D call uncertain. Germline V lookup: CDR1 LGHNA, CDR2 YSLEER. V was pared by 1 base and J by 9 bases, with 15 bases between. The CDR3 is 15 amino acids. The CDR3 DNA is TGCGCCAGCAGCCAAGCGGAAGGCTCCTTTCGGGAGCTGTTTTTT. This gives the protein CASSQAEGSFRELFF.

This clonotype appeared a few times. The V call is TRBV5-4, the J call TRBJ1-2; tentatively, D is TRBD1 (6 bases). Germline CDR1 reads SGHNT; CDR2 reads YYREEE (reference sequence). Trimming stripped 3 bases from V and 6 bases from J, with 15 bases between. The CDR3 runs 14 residues. DNA of the CDR3: TGTGCCAGCAGCTCCGCCGGACAGTCGGATGGCTACACCTTC. Translation gives CASSSAGQSDGYTF.

The chain has TRBV20-1 and TRBJ2-1, with 8 nucleotides matching TRBD2. With V trimmed by 3 bases and J by 4 bases, 11 bases remained unmatched. Germline V gives CDR1 DFQATT, CDR2 SNEGSKA (reference sequence). The CDR3 contains 16 residues. CDR3 sequence reads: CSASQLTGGIYNEQFF. As DNA, the CDR3 is TGCAGTGCTAGCCAACTTACGGGGGGGATTTACAATGAGCAGTTCTTC.

This sequence joins TRBV4-1 and TRBJ1-1; D is uncertain. Looked up from germline, CDR1 is MGHRA and CDR2 is YSYEKL. This CDR3 spans 13 amino acids. V dropped 2 bases and J dropped 4 bases, with 8 bases sitting between them. Here the CDR3 reads CASSQTPVTEAFF. The CDR3 DNA reads TGCGCCAGCAGCCAAACCCCTGTCACTGAAGCTTTCTTT.

This clonotype was detected a few times. The chain combines TRBV12-3 or TRBV12-4 with TRBJ2-5, with 7 bases fitting TRBD2. This CDR3 region has 15 residues. Trimming removed 7 bases from V and 2 bases from J; junction bases left unmatched: 10. In DNA, the CDR3 is TGTGCCAGCATGCTGGGTAGCGGGCCTCAAGAGACCCAGTACTTC. It encodes CASMLGSGPQETQYF.

In its sample, this clonotype was seen many times. This rearrangement joins TRBV7-9 to TRBJ2-1; 13 positions agree with TRBD2. The CDR3 covers 19 residues. The J segment lost 0 bases and the V segment lost 2 bases, leaving 7 bases of the junction unmatched. The germline V gene encodes CDR1 SEHNR and CDR2 FQNEAQ (reference sequence). CDR3 DNA: TGTGCCAGCAGCTTATATAGGACTAGCGGGGGAAGCTCCTACAATGAGCAGTTCTTC. Its translation: CASSLYRTSGGSSYNEQFF.

This clonotype has a handful of counts. The chain couples TRBV6-6 to TRBJ2-3, with D perhaps TRBD1 (7 bases). The CDR3 runs to 14 residues. Trimming left V 11 bases short and J 5 bases short, with 20 bases between. Germline CDR1 MNHNY, CDR2 SVGAGI (reference sequence). This CDR3 reads CASKGARGLDTQYF. The CDR3 DNA is TGTGCCTCCAAGGGGGCGCGGGGTTTAGATACGCAGTATTTT.

A few counts support this clonotype. The chain joins TRBV21-1 to TRBJ1-2; the table names TRBD1, a call not compared with the DNA. TRBV21-1 counts as a pseudogene. The CDR3 spans 19 residues. As DNA, the CDR3 is TGTGCCAGCAGCACCTTGTGGGGCTTCGACAGGAGACTTAACTATGGCTACACCTTC. Translating it yields CASSTLWGFDRRLNYGYTF.